The text below deals with one T cell receptor (beta chain). CDR1 is MNHEY, CDR2 SMNVEV, per germline (reference sequence). J gave up 2 bases and V 6 bases, and 7 bases lay outside the gene matches. The CDR3 runs 16 residues. This entry comes from a study of glioma-infiltrating T cells after dendritic cell vaccination. About the study: Patients received three intradermal dendritic cell vaccine injections at biweekly intervals.

Time point described: after dendritic cell vaccination, including at tumor progression/relapse. Measured with immunoSEQ multiplex PCR; TCRdb has only the in-frame clones, and not every one. The data contain about 91,000 clones, about 81% of them singletons. The rearrangement uses TRBV27 and TRBJ2-6; TRBD2 matches at 7 bases. Sample: blood, taken after dendritic cell vaccination. This sequence was found in a human donor with glioblastoma. This chain's CDR3 is CASRLAGTTGANVLTF. CDR3 nucleotide sequence: TGTGCCAGCAGATTAGCAGGGACTACTGGGGCCAACGTCCTGACTTTC.